This T cell receptor (beta chain) was found in a study of T-cell reconstitution after alpha-beta-depleted transplantation in children. This CDR3 spans 15 amino acids. Germline loops: CDR1 SSHAT, CDR2 FNYEAQ (reference sequence). Trimming removed 1 base from V and 3 bases from J, with 11 bases in between. The TCRbeta library incorporated unique molecular identifiers. A single record per CDR3 protein comes from TCRdb applying MiXCR to the PCR reads. The repertoire holds approximately 350,000 distinct CDR3 sequences, with about 14% as singletons. The origin of this receptor is a human donor who donated a stem cell graft to a child with Fanconi anemia. J is TRBJ2-3 and V is TRBV7-7, with D perhaps TRBD2 (5 bases). The sequencing used PBMCs, collected from the stem cell graft. Here the CDR3 reads CASSLGARRTDTQYF. In nucleotides, the CDR3 is TGTGCCAGCAGCTTAGGGGCTCGGAGGACAGATACGCAGTATTTT.